The 27 T cell receptor beta chains presented below share a single source sample, sequenced in a study of regulatory T cells in long-lasting Graves disease. Time point noted: newly diagnosed GD, antithyroid drugs for less than 3 months. Construction of the TCR library relied on RNA isolated from PBMCs. HTBI primers from iRepertoire and Arm-PCR of CDR3 regions yielded the TCR beta libraries. MiXCR, applied by TCRdb to the multiplex PCR reads, yields one record per CDR3 protein. The table shows some 200,000 distinct CDR3 sequences, with about 19% occurring only once. The data also belong to a second study, concerning T cells in Graves' hyperthyroidism and ophthalmopathy.

The sample here was peripheral blood mononuclear cells (PBMCs), taken at new diagnosis, from a patient treated with antithyroid drugs. The receptors were sampled from a woman in her twenties or thirties with Graves disease.

This clonotype has a handful of counts. This chain links TRBV12-3 or TRBV12-4 with TRBJ1-1, with D maybe TRBD1 (5 bases). The CDR3 has 15 residues. With 2 bases removed from V and 3 bases from J, the gap between germline ends came to 13 bases. In DNA form, the CDR3 reads TGTGCCAGCAGTTTATGGGGGAGGGCAGACACTGAAGCTTTCTTT. Encoded protein: CASSLWGRADTEAFF.

This clonotype was seen ten or more times. The V and J genes are TRBV6-1 and TRBJ1-4; no reliable D call. The CDR3 length is 15 residues. From germline, CDR1 is MNHNS and CDR2 SASEGT. Trimming stripped 2 bases from V and 8 bases from J, with 15 bases between. The CDR3: CASSESYSMMEKLFF. DNA of the CDR3: TGTGCCAGCAGTGAATCGTACAGCATGATGGAAAAACTGTTTTTT.

This clonotype appeared many times. This chain joins TRBV7-2 and TRBJ1-2; D ambiguous. Trimming removed 4 bases from V and 4 bases from J, with 19 bases in between. This CDR3 comprises 16 residues. From germline, CDR1 is SGHTA and CDR2 FQGNSA. The CDR3 DNA follows: TGTGCCAGCAGCTCGTCCTCCGGGCCGCTTCGCTATGGCTACACCTTC. Protein: CASSSSSGPLRYGYTF.

This clonotype appeared many times. The chain is built from TRBV12-5 and TRBJ2-1; D may be TRBD1 or TRBD2 (5 bases each). There are 14 residues in the CDR3. Trimming shortened V by 6 bases and J by 6 bases, and 15 bases separated the two germline ends. The germline V gene has CDR1 LGHNT and CDR2 FRNRAP. DNA of the CDR3: TGTGCTAGTGGCTTAGTTTATGGGGGCAATGAGCAGTTCTTC. Its translation: CASGLVYGGNEQFF.

In its sample, this clonotype was seen many times. The chain is built from TRBV28 and TRBJ1-5; a possible D gene is TRBD1 (6 bases). The V gene lost 4 bases and the J gene lost 3 bases, with 10 bases spanning the gap. Germline CDR1 and CDR2: MDHEN and SYDVKM. This CDR3 is 14 amino acids long. The CDR3 coding sequence is TGTGCCAGCAGTTCTCAGGGACACAATCAGCCCCAGCATTTT. Its translation: CASSSQGHNQPQHF.

This clonotype appeared many times. The V and J genes are TRBV28 and TRBJ1-5, with D unclear. The CDR3 length is 13 residues. Germline V gene sequence: CDR1 MDHEN, CDR2 SYDVKM. V was cut by 10 bases and J by 6 bases, with 16 bases left in between. This CDR3 reads CATKDGGRQPQHF. CDR3 DNA: TGTGCCACCAAGGACGGTGGACGTCAGCCCCAGCATTTT. Filled out from reference TRBV28 and TRBJ1-5, the complete variable domain reads DVKVTQSSRYLVKRTGEKVFLECVQDMDHENMFWYRQDPGLGLRLIYFSYDVKMKEKGDIPEGYSVSREKKERFSLILESASTNQTSMYLCATKDGGRQPQHFGDGTRLSIL.

The table lists this clonotype with a few counts. The chain is built from TRBV5-6 and TRBJ2-3; TRBD2 agrees at 10 bases. The CDR3 has 15 residues. The V gene end was trimmed by 2 bases and the J gene end by 2 bases; junction bases not matched to a gene: 2. Germline V gives CDR1 SGHDT, CDR2 YYEEEE. As DNA, the CDR3 is TGTGCCAGCAGCTTAGGACTAGCGGCCACAGATACGCAGTATTTT. This sequence encodes CASSLGLAATDTQYF.

For this clonotype: This may be a read error: a much more frequent sequence differs by one nucleotide. The rearrangement joins TRBV7-2 to TRBJ1-4, with TRBD1 as a possible D gene (5 bases). This CDR3 comprises 14 residues. V lost 3 bases and J lost 5, with 10 bases in between. Looked up from germline, CDR1 is SGHTA and CDR2 is FQGNSA. This chain's CDR3 is CASSFRQRNEKLFF. As DNA, the CDR3 is TGTGCCAGCAGCTTTCGACAGAGGAATGAAAAACTGTTTTTT.

This clonotype was detected many times. The chain is built from TRBV9 and TRBJ1-1; 9 bases are shared with TRBD1. The CDR3 length is 14 residues. V lost 7 bases, J lost 2 bases, and 6 bases stayed unmatched. Germline CDR1 reads SGDLS; CDR2 reads YYNGEE. The CDR3 spells CASGTGGSNTEAFF. The CDR3 DNA is TGTGCCAGCGGAACAGGGGGCTCAAACACTGAAGCTTTCTTT.

This clonotype was seen ten or more times. This sequence joins TRBV19 and TRBJ1-1, with 10 bases matching TRBD1. V shed 2 bases and J 8 bases; nucleotides not matched to a gene: 8. The CDR3 is 15 amino acids. From germline, CDR1 is LNHDA and CDR2 SQIVND (reference sequence). This chain's CDR3 is CASSIPGQGIAEAFF. The CDR3 DNA reads as TGTGCCAGTAGTATACCGGGACAGGGGATAGCCGAAGCTTTCTTT. Full variable domain (remainder filled in from reference TRBV19 and TRBJ1-1): DGGITQSPKYLFRKEGQNVTLSCEQNLNHDAMYWYRQDPGQGLRLIYYSQIVNDFQKGDIAEGYSVSREKKESFPLTVTSAQKNPTAFYLCASSIPGQGIAEAFFGQGTRLTVV.

This clonotype appeared many times. The chain recombines TRBV30 with TRBJ1-5; D possibly corresponds to TRBD1 (5 bases). V shed 4 bases and J shed 1 base, with 8 bases lying between them. The germline V gene encodes CDR1 GTSNPN and CDR2 SVGIG (reference sequence). The CDR3 spans 13 residues. For the CDR3, the DNA is TGTGCCTGGAACGGGGACAGCAATCAGCCCCAGCATTTT. It specifies CAWNGDSNQPQHF.

This clonotype has ten or more counts. This chain uses TRBV3-1 with TRBJ2-7, with D possibly TRBD1 on 5 matching bases. The V end was cut by 2 bases, the J end by 2 bases, with 10 bases between. The CDR3 extends over 14 amino acids. Germline CDR1 LGHDT, CDR2 YNNKEL (reference sequence). The CDR3 sequence is CASSQQGGTYEQYF. In DNA, the CDR3 is TGTGCCAGCAGCCAACAGGGTGGCACCTACGAGCAGTACTTC.

Regarding this clonotype: Since a much larger clone is just one base distant, this may be a read error. The rearrangement joins TRBV27 to TRBJ2-7; D is ambiguous. Germline V CDR1 and CDR2: MNHEY, SMNVEV (reference sequence). The CDR3 spans 14 residues. The DNA for the CDR3 is TGTGCCAGCGGTTTGAAGACTGACCCCTACGAGCAGTACTTC. The encoded protein is CASGLKTDPYEQYF.

This clonotype was picked up many times. The V and J genes are TRBV28 and TRBJ1-4, with D possibly matching TRBD1 (6 bases). The V end was cut by 5 bases, the J end by 10 bases, with 14 bases between. The CDR3 length is 13 residues. Germline values: CDR1 MDHEN, CDR2 SYDVKM. CDR3 protein: CASSQPQGGKLFF. Written as DNA, the CDR3 is TGTGCCAGCAGTCAACCACAGGGAGGAAAACTGTTTTTT.

This clonotype was recorded many times. The chain recombines TRBV18 with TRBJ1-5; 7 bases are a match to TRBD1. CDR1 is KGHSH and CDR2 is LQKENI in the germline V gene. V shed 3 bases, J shed 5 bases, and the junction held 4 bases outside the gene matches. CDR3 length equals 14 residues. CDR3 nucleotide sequence: TGTGCCAGCTCACCGGGACAGAACCATCAGCCCCAGCATTTT. Amino acid sequence: CASSPGQNHQPQHF.

There are many counts of this clonotype. The rearrangement uses TRBV12-3 or TRBV12-4 and TRBJ2-1; 8 bases are shared with TRBD2. The V gene end was trimmed by 7 bases and the J gene end by 3 bases; junction bases not matched to a gene: 5. The CDR3 is 14 residues long. The CDR3, as DNA: TGTGCCAGCACCCTCGGGGGGGTCTACAATGAGCAGTTCTTC. Translation: CASTLGGVYNEQFF.

The gene calls are TRBV6-1 and TRBJ2-1, with 8 bases matching TRBD1. The V and J ends lost 5 bases and 8 bases, in that order; junction bases with no gene match: 14. CDR1 and CDR2 from the germline V gene are MNHNS and SASEGT. The CDR3 has 16 residues. CDR3 amino acids: CASSKRALQGVYEQFF. The CDR3 DNA is TGTGCCAGCAGTAAACGAGCCCTACAGGGGGTCTATGAGCAGTTCTTC.

This clonotype has only a few counts. The rearrangement links TRBV4-2 to TRBJ2-5; 8 nucleotides line up with TRBD1. From germline, CDR1 is LGHNA and CDR2 YNFKEQ. The CDR3 is 16 residues long. After removal of 0 bases from V and 7 bases from J, the junction contained 10 bases not matched to a gene. CDR3 DNA sequence: TGTGCCAGCAGCCAAGATCCGTCAGGGGGCGTAGGGACCCAGTACTTC. This codes for CASSQDPSGGVGTQYF.

This clonotype was seen ten or more times. The CDR3 nucleotides are TGCAGTGCCCCGGACAGGGTCTATGGCTACACCTTC. Translated: CSAPDRVYGYTF. This chain joins TRBV20-1 and TRBJ1-2, with 8 bases matching TRBD1. The V gene end was trimmed by 6 bases and the J gene end by 4 bases; junction bases not matched to a gene: 4. The CDR3 contains 12 residues. Looked up from germline, CDR1 is DFQATT and CDR2 is SNEGSKA (reference sequence).

The V and J genes are TRBV6-2 or TRBV6-3 and TRBJ1-1; the match to TRBD1 covers 7 bases. The length of the CDR3 is 17 residues. CDR1 and CDR2 from the germline V gene are MNHEY and SVGEGT. Losses at the gene ends were 2 bases for V and 1 base for J; bases not matched to a gene: 10. Written as DNA, the CDR3 is TGTGCCAGCAGTTACGACCCGTGGAAGGGGGCGAACACTGAAGCTTTCTTT. This encodes CASSYDPWKGANTEAFF.

This clonotype was seen repeatedly, ten times or more. The J gene is TRBJ2-4, the V gene TRBV6-1, with D maybe TRBD1 (6 bases). Trimming cost V 8 bases and J 6 bases, with 14 bases left between them. The CDR3 is 13 residues long. Germline lookup yields CDR1 MNHNS and CDR2 SASEGT. CDR3 amino acids: CASSAVQGNIQYF. CDR3 DNA sequence: TGTGCCAGCTCCGCCGTACAGGGAAACATTCAGTACTTC.

This clonotype was detected many times. CDR3 residues: CAWSVRSGGGETQYF. The CDR3 DNA follows: TGTGCCTGGAGTGTAAGGTCTGGGGGTGGGGAGACCCAGTACTTC. V gene TRBV30 combines with J gene TRBJ2-5, with D possibly being TRBD1 or TRBD2 (5 bases each). This CDR3 region has 15 residues. Per the germline V gene, CDR1 is GTSNPN and CDR2 is SVGIG (reference sequence). The V end lost 0 bases, the J end lost 5 bases, and 16 bases lay between the germline ends.

In its sample, this clonotype was seen many times. J is TRBJ2-5 and V is TRBV6-2 or TRBV6-3; D perhaps matches TRBD1 (6 bases). Trimming shortened V by 4 bases and J by 3 bases, and 9 bases separated the two germline ends. CDR1 and CDR2 from the germline V gene are MNHEY and SVGEGT. This CDR3 has 13 amino acids. The CDR3 bases are TGTGCCAGCAGTTTCTACAGGGAAGAGACCCAGTACTTC. It specifies CASSFYREETQYF.

This clonotype has at least ten counts. This CDR3 reads CASSLASVPQGFYGYTF. CDR3 DNA sequence: TGTGCCAGCAGTTTAGCCAGTGTCCCACAGGGTTTCTATGGCTACACCTTC. The chain is built from TRBV27 and TRBJ1-2, with D perhaps TRBD1 (6 bases). The CDR3 runs to 17 residues. V was clipped by 2 bases and J by 4 bases, with 20 bases between them. Germline V gene lookup returns CDR1 MNHEY and CDR2 SMNVEV (reference sequence).

This clonotype came up a few times. J is TRBJ1-5 and V is TRBV6-2 or TRBV6-3; TRBD1 might be the D (6 bases). Germline-derived CDR1 and CDR2 are MNHEY and SVGEGT. The CDR3 is 15 residues long. V gave up 1 base and J gave up 3 bases, with 10 bases separating them. The CDR3: CASSYWSGDNQPQHF. The CDR3 DNA is TGTGCCAGCAGTTACTGGTCAGGGGACAATCAGCCCCAGCATTTT.

Ten or more counts support this clonotype. The V and J genes are TRBV4-1 and TRBJ1-1; 8 positions agree with TRBD1. Losses at the gene ends were 2 bases for V and 5 bases for J; bases not matched to a gene: 10. Per the germline V gene, CDR1 is MGHRA and CDR2 is YSYEKL. The CDR3 loop spans 16 amino acids. The CDR3 region has the DNA TGCGCCAGCAGCCAAATTGGATTGGGACAGGAGACTGAAGCTTTCTTT. Translating it yields CASSQIGLGQETEAFF.

For this clonotype: A far bigger clonotype differs at one base, so this is likely a read error. This sequence joins TRBV7-2 and TRBJ2-7; 10 bases are a match to TRBD2. CDR1 is SGHTA, CDR2 FQGNSA, per germline. This CDR3 spans 17 amino acids. CDR3 DNA: TGTGCCAGCAGCCATCCAGGGATTAGCGGGAGGCTCTACGAGCACTACTTC. Translation: CASSHPGISGRLYEHYF.